The TCR beta chain under discussion was sequenced for a study of blood T cell repertoires in COVID-19. Study-wide background: Spain, Italy and the United States supplied samples that represented acute and convalescent COVID-19.

Per the original data handling: Amplification of reference gene primers was used by the study to estimate nucleated cell counts. Sequencing was performed with immunoSEQ multiplex PCR; in TCRdb, only in-frame clones are kept and a portion is missing. Clone size and the V and J calls come from that table; the DNA yielded D and trimming. The sample has 540,000 or so clones, roughly nine tenths seen once; the top ten hold 7.8%. As for this clone: Other DNA sequences in this sample translate to the same CDR3.

Seattle patients were enrolled while actively infected and followed longitudinally. Germline V gives CDR1 LNHDA, CDR2 SQIVND (reference sequence). This CDR3 is 15 amino acids long. V lost 3 bases, J lost 4 bases, and 13 bases lay in between. Input material: peripheral blood. This clonotype was obtained from a woman between 50 and 59 years old with COVID-19, enrolled during active disease. V usage is TRBV19 and J usage is TRBJ1-5; D perhaps matches TRBD1 (5 bases). CDR3 region: CASSIGPGSNQPQHF. The CDR3 DNA reads as TGTGCCAGTAGTATTGGTCCAGGGTCAAATCAGCCCCAGCATTTT.